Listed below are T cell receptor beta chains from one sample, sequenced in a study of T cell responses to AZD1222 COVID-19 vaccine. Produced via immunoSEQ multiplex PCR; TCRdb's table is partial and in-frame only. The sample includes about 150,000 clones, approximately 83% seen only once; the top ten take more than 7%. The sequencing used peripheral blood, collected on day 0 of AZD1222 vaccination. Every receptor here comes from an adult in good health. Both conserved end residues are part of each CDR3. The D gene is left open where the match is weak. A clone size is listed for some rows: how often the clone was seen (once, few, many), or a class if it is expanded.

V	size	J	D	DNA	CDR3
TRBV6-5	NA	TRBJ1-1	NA	TGTGCCAGCAGTTACGGGCGGGAAGCTTTCTTT	CASSYGREAFF
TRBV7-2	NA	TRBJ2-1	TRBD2	TGTGCCAGCAGCGTCCCCCCCCAGCGGACTAGCGGGATCCCTGAGCAGTTCTTC	CASSVPPQRTSGIPEQFF
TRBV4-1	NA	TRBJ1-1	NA	TGCGCCAGCAGCCAAGATTTAGGCAAAAGGGCTTTCTTT	CASSQDLGKRAFF
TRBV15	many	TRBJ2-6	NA	TGTGCCACCAGCAGGGACTCTGGGGCCAACGTCCTGACTTTC	CATSRDSGANVLTF
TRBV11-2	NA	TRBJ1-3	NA	TGTGCCAGCAGCCTTACTGGAAACACCATATATTTT	CASSLTGNTIYF
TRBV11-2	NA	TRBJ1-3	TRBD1	TGTGCCAGCAGCCTCTACGTTCTACAGGGGAGGCAGGGAAACACCATATATTTT	CASSLYVLQGRQGNTIYF
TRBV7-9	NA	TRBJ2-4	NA	TGTGCCAGCGGAGGGGGCGCCAAAAACATTCAGTACTTC	CASGGGAKNIQYF
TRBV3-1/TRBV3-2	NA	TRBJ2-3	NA	TGTGCCAGCAGCCAGGGACTCGTAACAGATACGCAGTATTTT	CASSQGLVTDTQYF
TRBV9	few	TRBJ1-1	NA	TGTGCCAGCAGCGTAGTAGGGGGTGGGATGAACACTGAAGCTTTCTTT	CASSVVGGGMNTEAFF
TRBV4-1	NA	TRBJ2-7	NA	TGCGCCAGCAGCGGGCGTGACAGGGGACTAAAGTACGAGCAGTACTTC	CASSGRDRGLKYEQYF
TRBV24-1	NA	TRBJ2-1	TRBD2	TGTGCCACCAGCGATTCCCGCAGGGCCGAACGGGGGGGCCACAATGAGCAGTTCTTC	CATSDSRRAERGGHNEQFF
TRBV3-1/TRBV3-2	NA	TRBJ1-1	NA	TGTGCCAGCAGCCATATTCTTTACAGGGCGACCAACACTGAAGCTTTCTTT	CASSHILYRATNTEAFF
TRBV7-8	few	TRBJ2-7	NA	TGTGCCAGCAGCTTAGTACAGGGTGGCTCCTACGAGCAGTACTTC	CASSLVQGGSYEQYF
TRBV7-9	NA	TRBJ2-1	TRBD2	TGTGCCAGCAGCCAACAGCGGGGGGGCATGGATGAGCAGTTCTTC	CASSQQRGGMDEQFF
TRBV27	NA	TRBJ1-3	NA	TGTGCCAGCAGTCCCCAATCTCCTGGAAACACCATATATTTT	CASSPQSPGNTIYF
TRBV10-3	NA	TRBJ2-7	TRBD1	TGTGCCATCAGTGAGGCCAGAACACCAACAGGGGTCGAGCAGTACTTC	CAISEARTPTGVEQYF
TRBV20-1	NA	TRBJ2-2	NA	TGCAGTGCTAGTCGGAGGGGGGCCCGTTACACCGGGGAGCTGTTTTTT	CSASRRGARYTGELFF
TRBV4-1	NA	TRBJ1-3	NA	TGCGCCAGCAGCCAAGATATAGGGCCGCCACGTCTCTCTGGAAACACCATATATTTT	CASSQDIGPPRLSGNTIYF
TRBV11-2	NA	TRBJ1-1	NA	TGTGCCAGCAGTTACTCTCAGGTTATGAACACTGAAGCTTTCTTT	CASSYSQVMNTEAFF
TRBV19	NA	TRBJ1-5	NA	TGTGCCAGTAGGCCCAATGGTAGCAATCAGCCCCAGCATTTT	CASRPNGSNQPQHF
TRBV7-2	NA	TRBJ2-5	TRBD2	TGTGCCAGCAGCTCCCCAGCGGGGGGGAAAGAGACCCAGTACTTC	CASSSPAGGKETQYF
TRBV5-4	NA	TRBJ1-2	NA	TGTGCCAGCAGCGATGGGACATCCACTAACTATGGCTACACCTTC	CASSDGTSTNYGYTF
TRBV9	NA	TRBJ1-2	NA	TGTGCCAGCAGCGAATGGGGACGGCTCGGAAGTGGCTACACCTTC	CASSEWGRLGSGYTF
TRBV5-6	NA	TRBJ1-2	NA	TGTGCCAGCAGCTTGGGGCGTAACTATGGCTACACCTTC	CASSLGRNYGYTF
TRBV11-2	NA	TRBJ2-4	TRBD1	TGTGCCAGCAGCTTGGGGGTTGTAGGGGGCGACATTCAGTACTTC	CASSLGVVGGDIQYF
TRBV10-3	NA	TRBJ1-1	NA	TGTGCCATCACCCCAGAAGGGAGCCTAGAGACTGAAGCTTTCTTT	CAITPEGSLETEAFF
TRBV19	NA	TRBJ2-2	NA	TGTGCCAGTAGTATAGCAGGGTCCGGGGAGCTGTTTTTT	CASSIAGSGELFF
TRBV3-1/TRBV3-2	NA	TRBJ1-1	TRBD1	TGTGCCAGCAGGCAACAGGGGGCGAGCACTGAAGCTTTCTTT	CASRQQGASTEAFF
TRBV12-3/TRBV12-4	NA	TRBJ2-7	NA	TGTGCCAGCAGGGCGACTTTGTACGAGCAGTACTTC	CASRATLYEQYF
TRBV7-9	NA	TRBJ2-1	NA	TGTGCCAGCAGTAAAAACAATGAGCAGTTCTTC	CASSKNNEQFF
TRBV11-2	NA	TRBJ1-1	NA	TGTGCCAGCACCCCTTCCACAGGGTTTGAGGGAATGAACACTGAAGCTTTCTTT	CASTPSTGFEGMNTEAFF
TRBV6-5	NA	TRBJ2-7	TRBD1	TGTGCCAGCATAGACAGGGGGCTCCCCTACGAGCAGTACTTC	CASIDRGLPYEQYF
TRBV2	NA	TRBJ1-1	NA	TGTGCCAGCCGGAATATTGGGCCTGAAGCTTTCTTT	CASRNIGPEAFF
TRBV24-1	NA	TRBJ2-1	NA	TGTGCCACCAGTGCAGCGGGACAATCCTACAATGAGCAGTTCTTC	CATSAAGQSYNEQFF
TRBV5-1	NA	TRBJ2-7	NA	TGCGCCAGCAGCCTTACTGGCTACGAGCAGTACTTC	CASSLTGYEQYF
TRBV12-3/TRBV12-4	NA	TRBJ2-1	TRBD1	TGTGCCAGCAGCGACAGGGCGGGCGATGAGCAGTTCTTC	CASSDRAGDEQFF
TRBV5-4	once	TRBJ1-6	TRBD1	TGTGCCAGCAGCTTGGCAGGGGGTACCTATAATTCACCCCTCCACTTT	CASSLAGGTYNSPLHF
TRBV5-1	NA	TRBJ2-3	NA	TGCGCCAGCAGCCCCGGCGGGGGGCAGGGGGCAGATACGCAGTATTTT	CASSPGGGQGADTQYF
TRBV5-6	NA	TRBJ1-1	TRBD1	TGTGCCAGCAGCCCCAGGGGGGGGACTGAAGCTTTCTTT	CASSPRGGTEAFF